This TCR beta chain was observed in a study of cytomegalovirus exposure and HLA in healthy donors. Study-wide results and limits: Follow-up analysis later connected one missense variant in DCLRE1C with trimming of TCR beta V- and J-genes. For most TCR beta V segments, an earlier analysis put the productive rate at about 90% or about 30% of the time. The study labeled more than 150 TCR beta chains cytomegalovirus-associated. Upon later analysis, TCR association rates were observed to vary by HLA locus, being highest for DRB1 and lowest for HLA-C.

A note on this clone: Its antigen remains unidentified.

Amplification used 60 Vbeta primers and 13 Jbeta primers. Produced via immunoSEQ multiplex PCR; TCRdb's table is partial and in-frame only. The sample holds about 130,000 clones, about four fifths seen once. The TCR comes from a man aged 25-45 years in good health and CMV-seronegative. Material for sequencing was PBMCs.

CDR3 region: CASSLGLSGNTIYF. For the CDR3, the DNA is TGTGCCAGCAGCTTAGGTCTTTCTGGAAACACCATATATTTT. The gene calls are TRBV7-9 and TRBJ1-3, with D unresolved. CDR1 SEHNR and CDR2 FQNEAQ come from the germline V gene (reference sequence). Trimming left V 1 base short and J 1 base short, with 5 bases between. The CDR3 is 14 amino acids.